The sequence of this T cell receptor (beta chain) was determined in a study of T-cell memory formation after mild COVID-19. Study results and caveats: Memory from before infection featured some responding clones, which suggests cross-reactive memory joined. CM and EM subsets held most contracting CD4+ clones; EMRA held CD8+ ones.

To note about this clonotype: Its antigen is unidentified.

TCRdb used MiXCR to reprocess the 5' RACE reads, holding one entry per CDR3 protein. The sample consists of approximately 89,000 distinct CDR3 sequences, 20% to 25% of them appearing once. Trimming took off 5 bases at V and 7 bases at J, with 18 bases between the two ends. This CDR3 region has 14 residues. Germline CDR1 is SGHRS and CDR2 is YFSETQ. The sequenced sample consisted of PBMCs or a T cell subset sorted from them (not recorded which). The gene calls are TRBV5-1 and TRBJ1-2; maybe TRBD1 (6 bases). The source of this sequence is a man between 18 and 29 years old who had mild COVID-19 (a few samples of this study predate the infection). Cell type and time point are not known. The DNA for the CDR3 is TGCGCCAGCAGAGAAACAGGGATGATGGGTGGCTACACCTTC. This gives the protein CASRETGMMGGYTF.